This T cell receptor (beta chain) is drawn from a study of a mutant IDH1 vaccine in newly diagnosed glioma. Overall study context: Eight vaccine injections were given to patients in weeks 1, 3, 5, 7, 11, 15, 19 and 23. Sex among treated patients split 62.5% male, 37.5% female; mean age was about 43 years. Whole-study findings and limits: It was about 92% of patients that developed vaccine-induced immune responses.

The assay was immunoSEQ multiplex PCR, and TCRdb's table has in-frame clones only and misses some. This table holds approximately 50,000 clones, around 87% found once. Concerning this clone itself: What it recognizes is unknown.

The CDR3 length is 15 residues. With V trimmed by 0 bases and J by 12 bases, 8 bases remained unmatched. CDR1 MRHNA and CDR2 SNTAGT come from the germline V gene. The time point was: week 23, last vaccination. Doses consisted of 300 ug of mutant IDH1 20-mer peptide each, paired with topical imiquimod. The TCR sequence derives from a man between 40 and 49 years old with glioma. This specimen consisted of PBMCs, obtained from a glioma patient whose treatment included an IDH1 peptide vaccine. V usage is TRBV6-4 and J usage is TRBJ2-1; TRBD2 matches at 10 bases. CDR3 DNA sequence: TGTGCCAGCAGTGACTCTGGGCCTAGCGGGAGACCGCAGTTCTTC. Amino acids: CASSDSGPSGRPQFF.